The clone carrying this T cell receptor (beta chain) appeared many times. The antigen remains undetermined. This specimen belongs to a study of metastatic and nonmetastatic thyroid tumors. Study context: Repertoire comparisons spanned blood and tumor or nodule tissue from malignant and benign thyroid patients. Whole-study results and caveats: Across blood and tumor, TCR beta diversity in malignant thyroid tumors was reportedly significantly higher than in benign nodules.

V trimming: 4 bases; J trimming: 0 bases; junction bases outside the gene matches: 3. Germline CDR1 reads SGDLS; CDR2 reads YYNGEE. The CDR3 has 15 amino acids. As handled by the study authors: CDR3 differences across clinicopathological groups were used to build a distant-metastasis classifier for papillary thyroid cancer. TCRdb reanalyzed the PCR reads with MiXCR. It is TCRdb's table, rather than the study itself, that gives the V and J calls and clone size. Of approximately 35,000 clones listed, 15% were seen once; the top ten hold around a fifth. No patient had received any treatment before thyroid surgery.

The sample taken for sequencing was blood. The receptor was isolated from a male donor with papillary thyroid cancer or a benign thyroid nodule (not recorded which). Some clones in this sample may be carry-over from other donors' samples. This chain connects TRBV9 to TRBJ2-1, with TRBD2 matching over 8 bases. For the CDR3, the DNA is TGTGCCAGCAGCCTCGGGACTAGCTCCTACAATGAGCAGTTCTTC. Protein product: CASSLGTSSYNEQFF.